This T cell receptor (beta chain) was sequenced in a study of post-analysis software for immune sequencing data. Background on the study: Patients had relapsing-remitting, secondary progressive or progressive-relapsing multiple sclerosis; some lacked subtype.

In regard to this clonotype: Its target is not known.

Study-wide results and caveats: For normalized Chao1 diversity, multiple sclerosis patients scored significantly lower than controls did. F measure clustering grouped samples strongly by preparation batch.

Prepared libraries of TCR beta cDNA carried unique molecular identifiers. T cells numbering roughly 1 to 10 million yielded some 500,000 cDNA molecules. TCRdb reprocessed the PCR reads with MiXCR, giving one entry per CDR3 protein. The data show 650,000 to 850,000 distinct CDR3 sequences, with approximately 50% seen just once and around 4.5% held by the top ten. This clonotype was sampled from a girl aged 5 to 17 with multiple sclerosis. Sequenced material: blood.

The CDR3 loop is CAWSPRRRPNEKLFF. The DNA of the CDR3 is TGTGCCTGGAGTCCCAGACGAAGGCCTAATGAAAAACTGTTTTTT. V usage is TRBV30 and J usage is TRBJ1-4; D remains ambiguous. V was cut by 2 bases and J by 3 bases, with 13 bases left in between. This CDR3 comprises 15 residues. CDR1 and CDR2 (germline): GTSNPN, SVGIG (reference sequence).